Shown below are 16 T cell receptor beta chains from a single sample sequenced in a study of cytomegalovirus exposure and HLA in healthy donors. The PCR had 60 Vbeta and 13 Jbeta primers. Profiled with immunoSEQ multiplex PCR; TCRdb holds only in-frame clones, not every one. The data hold some 180,000 clones, with roughly four fifths observed a single time. The sequenced sample was PBMCs. The receptors come from a man aged 40-49 years in good health and CMV-seropositive.

J is TRBJ2-3 and V is TRBV14, with D possibly matching TRBD1 (5 bases). The ends were cut back, 1 base at V and 4 bases at J, with 12 bases in the middle. Germline V gene lookup returns CDR1 SGHDN and CDR2 FVKESK. The CDR3 loop spans 15 amino acids. CDR3 protein: CASSQGAGMADTQYF. In DNA form, the CDR3 reads TGTGCCAGCAGCCAAGGGGCAGGGATGGCAGATACGCAGTATTTT.

This chain joins TRBV7-2 and TRBJ1-6; unclear D gene. CDR1 and CDR2 (germline): SGHTA, FQGNSA. The CDR3 has 14 residues. The V and J ends lost 5 bases and 5 bases respectively, with 10 bases between them. CDR3: CASSRVSDNSPLHF. CDR3 in DNA: TGTGCCAGCAGCCGGGTTAGTGATAATTCACCCCTCCACTTT.

A remark on this clone: Different DNA sequences within this sample yield the same CDR3. This rearrangement joins TRBV5-1 to TRBJ1-1; D may be TRBD1 (5 bases). CDR3 size: 14 residues. CDR1 and CDR2 from the germline V gene are SGHRS and YFSETQ. The germline V and J ends were trimmed by 0 bases and 1 base, with 7 bases remaining between them. The CDR3 spells CASSLAGGNTEAFF. CDR3 nucleotide sequence: TGCGCCAGCAGCTTGGCCGGGGGGAACACTGAAGCTTTCTTT. Based on the CDR3 plus reference TRBV5-1 and TRBJ1-1, the full variable domain is KAGVTQTPRYLIKTRGQQVTLSCSPISGHRSVSWYQQTPGQGLQFLFEYFSETQRNKGNFPGRFSGRQFSNSRSEMNVSTLELGDSALYLCASSLAGGNTEAFFGQGTRLTVV.

J is TRBJ1-5 and V is TRBV27; 7 bases map to TRBD1. This CDR3 has 17 residues. Germline V CDR1 and CDR2: MNHEY, SMNVEV (reference sequence). V was clipped by 5 bases and J by 0 bases; unmatched bases: 10. This chain's CDR3 is CASSPGPGGYSNQPQHF. For the CDR3, the DNA is TGTGCCAGCAGTCCGGGTCCAGGGGGTTATAGCAATCAGCCCCAGCATTTT.

The gene calls are TRBV6-6 and TRBJ2-7; TRBD2 might be the D (6 bases). This CDR3 comprises 14 residues. The ends were cut back, 5 bases at V and 2 bases at J, with 13 bases in the middle. The germline V gene encodes CDR1 MNHNY and CDR2 SVGAGI (reference sequence). CDR3: CASSGRGKAYEQYF. CDR3 bases: TGTGCCAGCAGTGGTCGGGGGAAGGCCTACGAGCAGTACTTC.

This clone has a single count. The rearrangement links TRBV9 to TRBJ1-2; possibly TRBD1 for D (5 bases). Trimming removed 2 bases at V and 3 bases at J, with 11 bases between. The CDR3 contains 14 residues. Germline V gene data show CDR1 as SGDLS and CDR2 as YYNGEE. The CDR3 reads CASSVSQGDYGYTF. Written as DNA, the CDR3 is TGTGCCAGCAGCGTGTCGCAGGGCGACTATGGCTACACCTTC.

In this sample, this clone turned up a few times. V and J are TRBV5-1 and TRBJ2-3; 8 bases are shared with TRBD2. Losses at the gene ends were 1 base for V and 4 bases for J; bases not matched to a gene: 8. The CDR3 covers 16 residues. Germline CDR1 and CDR2: SGHRS and YFSETQ. Here the CDR3 DNA reads TGCGCCAGCAGCTTGCCGGGGGGGCCCTTGGCAGATACGCAGTATTTT. Protein product: CASSLPGGPLADTQYF.

This chain links TRBV7-6 with TRBJ2-5, with 7 bases fitting TRBD2. V lost 2 bases and J lost 2; bases outside the gene matches: 20. Germline V lookup: CDR1 SGHVS, CDR2 FNYEAQ. The CDR3 loop spans 20 amino acids. CDR3 bases: TGTGCCAGCAGCTTAAAAGTGCGGGGGTTGCGTGGGGCGGAACAAGAGACCCAGTACTTC. This codes for CASSLKVRGLRGAEQETQYF.

The genes are TRBV7-9 and TRBJ1-3; D is unresolved. The CDR3 is 13 residues long. CDR1 is SEHNR and CDR2 is FQNEAQ in the germline V gene (reference sequence). The V end lost 4 bases, the J end lost 9 bases, and 13 bases lay between the germline ends. CDR3 DNA: TGTGCCAGCAGCTCACTCAACGCTGGCACCATATATTTT. Translated: CASSSLNAGTIYF.

This clone was seen a handful of times. The chain employs TRBV18 and TRBJ2-3; 10 bases are a match to TRBD2. The V gene's germline CDR1 is KGHSH and CDR2 LQKENI. This CDR3 is built from 15 residues. Losses at the gene ends were 4 bases for V and 7 bases for J; bases not matched to a gene: 8. The DNA for the CDR3 is TGTGCCAGCTCACTGGGACTAGCGTCCGGCAATACGCAGTATTTT. Its protein product is CASSLGLASGNTQYF.

The gene calls are TRBV5-1 and TRBJ2-7; TRBD1 matches 9 bases. The junction had 4 bases not matched to a gene; V was cut back by 5 bases and J by 4 bases. The CDR3 spans 13 residues. In germline, CDR1 is SGHRS, CDR2 YFSETQ. This CDR3 reads CASSGTGTYEQYF. In DNA form, the CDR3 reads TGCGCCAGCAGTGGGACAGGGACTTACGAGCAGTACTTC.

The V gene is TRBV29-1, the J gene TRBJ2-5; 9 bases map to TRBD2. The CDR3 totals 17 residues. Trimming took 6 bases from V and 1 from J; bases not matched to a gene: 15. Per the germline V gene, CDR1 is SQVTM and CDR2 is ANQGSEA. The CDR3 sequence: CSVQPGLAVSFQETQYF. CDR3 DNA sequence: TGCAGCGTCCAGCCGGGACTAGCAGTAAGTTTCCAAGAGACCCAGTACTTC.

The CDR3 spells CASSFGPGLTYEQYF. The CDR3 region has the DNA TGCGCCAGCAGCTTTGGGCCAGGGCTTACCTACGAGCAGTACTTC. V gene TRBV5-1 combines with J gene TRBJ2-7, with D tentatively TRBD1 (5 bases). The CDR3 contains 15 residues. Germline V CDR1 and CDR2: SGHRS, YFSETQ. V lost 2 bases and J 2 bases, leaving 14 bases between the germline ends.

The V call is TRBV9, the J call TRBJ1-1; 10 bases fit TRBD1. The CDR3 has 16 residues. Germline V gene sequence: CDR1 SGDLS, CDR2 YYNGEE. V lost 4 bases to trimming and J lost 2 bases; unmatched junction nucleotides: 8. In nucleotides, the CDR3 is TGTGCCAGCAGCCTCGGGACAGGGGCCCGTAACACTGAAGCTTTCTTT. Protein sequence: CASSLGTGARNTEAFF.

The V call is TRBV6-5, the J call TRBJ1-1; D unclear. Germline CDR1 reads MNHEY; CDR2 reads SVGAGI. This CDR3 is 14 amino acids long. Deletions cut 4 bases from V and 0 bases from J, with 9 bases between. The CDR3 bases are TGTGCCAGCAGTTCTGGGAGATTGAACACTGAAGCTTTCTTT. Amino acid sequence: CASSSGRLNTEAFF.

This sequence joins TRBV7-3 and TRBJ2-6; D possibly corresponds to TRBD1 (5 bases). V was clipped by 3 bases and J by 13 bases, with 13 bases between them. Germline-derived CDR1 and CDR2 are SGHTA and FQGTGA. The CDR3 has 13 amino acids. CDR3 loop: CASSFDQGRVLTF. CDR3 sequence (DNA): TGTGCCAGCAGCTTTGATCAGGGAAGAGTCCTGACTTTC.